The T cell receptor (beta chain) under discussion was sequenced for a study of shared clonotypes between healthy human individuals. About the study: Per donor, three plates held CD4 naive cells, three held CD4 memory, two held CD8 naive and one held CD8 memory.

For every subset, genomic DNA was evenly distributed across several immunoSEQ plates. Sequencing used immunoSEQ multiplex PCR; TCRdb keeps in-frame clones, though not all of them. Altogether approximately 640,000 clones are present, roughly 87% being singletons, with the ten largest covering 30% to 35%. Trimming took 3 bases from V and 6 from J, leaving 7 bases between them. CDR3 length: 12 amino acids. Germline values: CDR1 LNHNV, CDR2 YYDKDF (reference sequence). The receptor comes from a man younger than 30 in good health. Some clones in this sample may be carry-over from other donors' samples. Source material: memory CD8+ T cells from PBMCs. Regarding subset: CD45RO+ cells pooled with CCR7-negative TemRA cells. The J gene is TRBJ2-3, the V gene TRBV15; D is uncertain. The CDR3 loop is CATSSFGDTQYF. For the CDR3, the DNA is TGTGCCACCAGCAGCTTCGGGGATACGCAGTATTTT.